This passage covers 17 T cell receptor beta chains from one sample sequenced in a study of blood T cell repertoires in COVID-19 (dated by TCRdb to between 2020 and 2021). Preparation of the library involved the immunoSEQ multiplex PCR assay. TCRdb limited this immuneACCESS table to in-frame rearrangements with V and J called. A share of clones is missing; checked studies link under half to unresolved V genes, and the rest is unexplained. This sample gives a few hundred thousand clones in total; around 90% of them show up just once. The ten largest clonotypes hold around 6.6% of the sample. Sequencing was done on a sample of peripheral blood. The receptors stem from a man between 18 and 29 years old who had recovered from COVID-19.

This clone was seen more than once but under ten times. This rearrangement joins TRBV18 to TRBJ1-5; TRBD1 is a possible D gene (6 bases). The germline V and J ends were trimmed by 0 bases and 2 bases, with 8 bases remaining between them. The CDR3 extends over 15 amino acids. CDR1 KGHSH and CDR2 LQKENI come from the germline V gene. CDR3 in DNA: TGTGCCAGCTCACCACCGGGGGCGGGCAATCAGCCCCAGCATTTT. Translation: CASSPPGAGNQPQHF.

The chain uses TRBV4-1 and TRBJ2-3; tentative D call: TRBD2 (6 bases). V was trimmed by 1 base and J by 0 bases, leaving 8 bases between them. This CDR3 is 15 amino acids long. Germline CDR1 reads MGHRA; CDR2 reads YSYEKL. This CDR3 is CASSQVSGSTDTQYF. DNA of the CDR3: TGCGCCAGCAGCCAAGTTAGCGGAAGCACAGATACGCAGTATTTT.

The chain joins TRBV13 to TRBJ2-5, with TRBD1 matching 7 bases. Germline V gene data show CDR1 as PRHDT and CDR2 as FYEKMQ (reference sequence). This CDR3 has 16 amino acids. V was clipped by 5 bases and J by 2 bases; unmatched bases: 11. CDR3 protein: CASSPRGSFRQETQYF. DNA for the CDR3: TGTGCCAGCAGCCCCAGGGGGAGCTTCAGACAAGAGACCCAGTACTTC.

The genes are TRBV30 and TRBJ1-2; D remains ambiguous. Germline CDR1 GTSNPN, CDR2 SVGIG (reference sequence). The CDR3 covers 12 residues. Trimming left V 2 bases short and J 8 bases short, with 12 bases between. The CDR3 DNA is TGTGCCTGGAGTTTTAACAGTTTCGGCTACACCTTC. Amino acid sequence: CAWSFNSFGYTF.

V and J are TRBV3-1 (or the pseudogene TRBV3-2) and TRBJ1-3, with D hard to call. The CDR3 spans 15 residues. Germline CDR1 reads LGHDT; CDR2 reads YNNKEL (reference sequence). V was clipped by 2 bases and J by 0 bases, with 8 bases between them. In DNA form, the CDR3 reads TGTGCCAGCAGCCAAAACGCCGGCTCTGGAAACACCATATATTTT. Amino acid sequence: CASSQNAGSGNTIYF.

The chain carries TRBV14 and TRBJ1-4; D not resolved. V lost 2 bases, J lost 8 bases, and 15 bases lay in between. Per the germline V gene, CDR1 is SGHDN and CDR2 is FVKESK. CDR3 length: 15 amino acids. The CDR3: CASSQSGLRGEKLFF. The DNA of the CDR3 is TGTGCCAGCAGCCAATCGGGCCTTAGAGGGGAAAAACTGTTTTTT.

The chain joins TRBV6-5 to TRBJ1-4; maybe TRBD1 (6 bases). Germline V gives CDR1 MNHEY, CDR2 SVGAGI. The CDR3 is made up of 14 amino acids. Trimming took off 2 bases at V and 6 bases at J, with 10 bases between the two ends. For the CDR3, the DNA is TGTGCCAGCAGTTACGACCCAGGGGATGAAAAACTGTTTTTT. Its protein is CASSYDPGDEKLFF.

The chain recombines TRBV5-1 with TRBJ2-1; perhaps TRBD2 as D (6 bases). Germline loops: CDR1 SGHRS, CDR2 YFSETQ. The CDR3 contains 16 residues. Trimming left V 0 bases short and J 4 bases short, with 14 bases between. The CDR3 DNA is TGCGCCAGCAGCTTGGACCTGGGACTGCTGTACAATGAGCAGTTCTTC. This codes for CASSLDLGLLYNEQFF.

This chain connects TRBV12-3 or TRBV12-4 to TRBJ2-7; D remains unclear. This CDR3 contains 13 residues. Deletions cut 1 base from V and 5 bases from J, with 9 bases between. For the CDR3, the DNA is TGTGCCAGCAGTTTAGGGGCCTTGGACGAGCAGTACTTC. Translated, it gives CASSLGALDEQYF.

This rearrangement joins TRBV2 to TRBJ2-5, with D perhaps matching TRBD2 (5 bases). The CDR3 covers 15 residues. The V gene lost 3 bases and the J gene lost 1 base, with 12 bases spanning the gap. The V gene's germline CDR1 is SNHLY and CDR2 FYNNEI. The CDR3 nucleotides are TGTGCCAGCAGTGATTTCAGCGGCCCCCAAGAGACCCAGTACTTC. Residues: CASSDFSGPQETQYF. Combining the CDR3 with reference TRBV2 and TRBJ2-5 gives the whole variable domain EPEVTQTPSHQVTQMGQEVILRCVPISNHLYFYWYRQILGQKVEFLVSFYNNEISEKSEIFDDQFSVERPDGSNFTLKIRSTKLEDSAMYFCASSDFSGPQETQYFGPGTRLLVL.

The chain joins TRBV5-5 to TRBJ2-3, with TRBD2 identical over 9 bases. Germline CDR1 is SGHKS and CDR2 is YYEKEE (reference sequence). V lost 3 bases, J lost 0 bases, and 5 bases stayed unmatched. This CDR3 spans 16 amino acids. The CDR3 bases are TGTGCCAGCAGCTGGAGGCTAGCGGGGAGCACAGATACGCAGTATTTT. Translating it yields CASSWRLAGSTDTQYF.

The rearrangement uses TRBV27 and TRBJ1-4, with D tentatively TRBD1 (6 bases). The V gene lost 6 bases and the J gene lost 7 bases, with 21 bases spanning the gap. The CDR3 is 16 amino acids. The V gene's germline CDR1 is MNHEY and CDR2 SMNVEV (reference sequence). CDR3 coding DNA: TGTGCCAGCAGCTCATTGACAGGCTCTTGGGGTGAAAAACTGTTTTTT. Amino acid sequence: CASSSLTGSWGEKLFF.

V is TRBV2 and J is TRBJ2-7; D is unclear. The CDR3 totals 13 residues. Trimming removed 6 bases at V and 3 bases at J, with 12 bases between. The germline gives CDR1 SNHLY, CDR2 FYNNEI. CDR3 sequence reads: CASSINSDYEQYF. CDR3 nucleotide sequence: TGTGCCAGCAGCATTAACAGTGACTACGAGCAGTACTTC.

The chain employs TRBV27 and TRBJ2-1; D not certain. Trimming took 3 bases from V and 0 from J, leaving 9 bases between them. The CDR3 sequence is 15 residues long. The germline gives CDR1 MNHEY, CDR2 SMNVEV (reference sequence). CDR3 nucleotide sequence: TGTGCCAGCAGTTTGCCCACGAGCTCCTACAATGAGCAGTTCTTC. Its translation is CASSLPTSSYNEQFF.

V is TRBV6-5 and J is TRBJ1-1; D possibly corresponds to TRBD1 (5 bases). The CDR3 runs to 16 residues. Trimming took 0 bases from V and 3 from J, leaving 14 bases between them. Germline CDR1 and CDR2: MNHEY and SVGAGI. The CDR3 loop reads CASSYSKGYLDTEAFF. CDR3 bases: TGTGCCAGCAGTTACTCGAAGGGGTATCTAGACACTGAAGCTTTCTTT.

CDR3 in amino acids: CASSLSPGNGYTF. As DNA, the CDR3 is TGTGCCAGCAGTTTAAGCCCGGGGAATGGCTACACCTTC. The genes are TRBV27 and TRBJ1-2; D remains unclear. The V gene lost 2 bases and the J gene lost 6 bases, with 10 bases spanning the gap. In germline, CDR1 is MNHEY, CDR2 SMNVEV (reference sequence). The CDR3 sequence is 13 residues long.

The DNA for the CDR3 is TGTGCCAGCAGCCCCGAGTACGAGCAGTACTTC. Translation gives CASSPEYEQYF. The V call is TRBV6-6, the J call TRBJ2-7; the D is unclear. This CDR3 is 11 amino acids long. CDR1 is MNHNY and CDR2 is SVGAGI in the germline V gene (reference sequence). Between the trimmed V and J ends, which lost 6 bases and 4 bases, there was a span of 7 bases.